This TCR beta chain was recorded in a study of T cell repertoires in cytomegalovirus infection. Study at large: Epitope selection comprised recently identified HLA-C-restricted CMV epitopes and well-studied HLA-B-restricted CMV epitopes. From public TCR beta signatures came an indication of both CMV infection and matching HLA type. Study outcomes and limitations: CMV-specific TCR beta clonotypes restricted by HLA-C were the ones dominating the ex vivo response. CMV carriers with the relevant HLA were identified by cumulative public TCR beta family frequency.

Notes on this clonotype: Its cognate antigen is unknown.

A single record per CDR3 protein comes from TCRdb applying MiXCR to the reads. This repertoire shows hundreds of thousands of distinct CDR3 sequences, about two fifths found once; its top ten account for about 39%. The receptor was derived from a human donor in good health (CMV status not recorded). Some clones in this sample may be carry-over from other donors' samples. The source material was cultured PBMCs, sampled from culture after CMV antigen stimulation.

CDR3 sequence: CASSLVGGTSGSNEQFF. The CDR3 DNA reads TGTGCCAGCAGCTTAGTGGGAGGGACTAGCGGGAGTAATGAGCAGTTCTTC. The chain links TRBV7-2 to TRBJ2-1; TRBD2 aligns across 14 bases. CDR1 is SGHTA and CDR2 is FQGNSA in the germline V gene. The CDR3 runs to 17 residues. The trim removed 1 base at V and 7 bases at J, leaving 6 bases unmatched.